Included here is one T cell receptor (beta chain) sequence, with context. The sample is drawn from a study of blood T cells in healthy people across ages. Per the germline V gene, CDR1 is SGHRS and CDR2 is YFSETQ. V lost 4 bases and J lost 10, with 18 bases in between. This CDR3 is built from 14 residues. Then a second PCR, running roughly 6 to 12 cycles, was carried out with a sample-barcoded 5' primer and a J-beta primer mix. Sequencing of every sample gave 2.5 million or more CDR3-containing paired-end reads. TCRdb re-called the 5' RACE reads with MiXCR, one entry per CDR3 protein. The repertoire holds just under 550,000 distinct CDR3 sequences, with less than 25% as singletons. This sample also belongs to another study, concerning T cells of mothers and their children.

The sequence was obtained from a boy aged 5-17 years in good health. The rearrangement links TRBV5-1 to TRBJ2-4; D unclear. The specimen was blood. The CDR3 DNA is TGCGCCAGCAGCCTTCGAGTTGGCCTAGGGATTCAGTACTTC. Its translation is CASSLRVGLGIQYF.